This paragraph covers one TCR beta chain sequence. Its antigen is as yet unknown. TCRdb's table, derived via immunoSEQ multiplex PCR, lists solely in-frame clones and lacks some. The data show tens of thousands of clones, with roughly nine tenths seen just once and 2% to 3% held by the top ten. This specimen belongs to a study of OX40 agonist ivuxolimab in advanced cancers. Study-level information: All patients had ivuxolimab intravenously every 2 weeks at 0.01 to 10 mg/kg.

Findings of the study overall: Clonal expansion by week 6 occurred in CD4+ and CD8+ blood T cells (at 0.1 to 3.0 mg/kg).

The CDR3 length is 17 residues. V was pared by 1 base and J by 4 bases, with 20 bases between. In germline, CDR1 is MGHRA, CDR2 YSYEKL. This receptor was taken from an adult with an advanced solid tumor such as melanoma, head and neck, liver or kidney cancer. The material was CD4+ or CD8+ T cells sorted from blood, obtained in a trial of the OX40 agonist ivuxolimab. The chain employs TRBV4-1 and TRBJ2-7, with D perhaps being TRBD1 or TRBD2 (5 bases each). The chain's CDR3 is CASSQGRGLRQGYEQYF. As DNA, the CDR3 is TGCGCCAGCAGCCAAGGACGGGGCCTGAGGCAGGGTTACGAGCAGTACTTC.